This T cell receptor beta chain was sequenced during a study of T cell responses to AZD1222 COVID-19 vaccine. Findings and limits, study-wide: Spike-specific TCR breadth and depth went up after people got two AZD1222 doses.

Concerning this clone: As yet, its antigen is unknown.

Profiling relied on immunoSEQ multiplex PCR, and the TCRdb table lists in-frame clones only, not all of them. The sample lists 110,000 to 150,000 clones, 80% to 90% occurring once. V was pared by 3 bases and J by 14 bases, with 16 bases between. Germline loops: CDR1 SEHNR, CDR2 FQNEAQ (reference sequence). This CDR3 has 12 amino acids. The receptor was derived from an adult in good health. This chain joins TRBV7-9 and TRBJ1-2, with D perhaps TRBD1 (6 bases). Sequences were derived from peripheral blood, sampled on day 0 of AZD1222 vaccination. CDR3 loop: CASSLGAQRRTF. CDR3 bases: TGTGCCAGCAGCTTGGGGGCCCAACGAAGGACCTTC.